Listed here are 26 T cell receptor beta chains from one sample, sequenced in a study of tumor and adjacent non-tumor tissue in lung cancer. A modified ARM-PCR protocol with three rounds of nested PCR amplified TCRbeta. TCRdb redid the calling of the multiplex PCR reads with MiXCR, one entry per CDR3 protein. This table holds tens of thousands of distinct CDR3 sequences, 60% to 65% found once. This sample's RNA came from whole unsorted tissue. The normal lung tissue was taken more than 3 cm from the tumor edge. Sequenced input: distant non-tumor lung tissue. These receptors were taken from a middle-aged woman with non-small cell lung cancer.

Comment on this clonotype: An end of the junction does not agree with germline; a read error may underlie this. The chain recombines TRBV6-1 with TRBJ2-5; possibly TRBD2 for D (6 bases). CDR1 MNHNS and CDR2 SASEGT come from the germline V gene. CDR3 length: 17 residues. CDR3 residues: CAGSEAIRLVEGETQYF. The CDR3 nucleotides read TGTGCCGGCAGTGAAGCGATCAGACTAGTGGAAGGGGAGACCCAGTATTTC.

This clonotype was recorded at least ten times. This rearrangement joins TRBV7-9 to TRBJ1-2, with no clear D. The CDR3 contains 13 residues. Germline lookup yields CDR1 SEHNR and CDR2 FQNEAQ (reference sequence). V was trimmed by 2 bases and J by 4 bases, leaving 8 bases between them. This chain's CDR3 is CASSLPRGYGYTF. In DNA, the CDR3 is TGTGCCAGCAGCTTACCCCGGGGCTATGGCTACACCTTC.

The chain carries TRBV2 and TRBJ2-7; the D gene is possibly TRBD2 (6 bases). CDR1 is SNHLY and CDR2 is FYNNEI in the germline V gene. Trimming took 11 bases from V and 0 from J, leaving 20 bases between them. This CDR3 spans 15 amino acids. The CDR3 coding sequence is TGTGCCGGCAAGTGGCTAGCGTCGGACTCCTACGAGCAGTACTTC. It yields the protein CAGKWLASDSYEQYF. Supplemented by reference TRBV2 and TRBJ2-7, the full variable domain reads EPEVTQTPSHQVTQMGQEVILRCVPISNHLYFYWYRQILGQKVEFLVSFYNNEISEKSEIFDDQFSVERPDGSNFTLKIRSTKLEDSAMYFCAGKWLASDSYEQYFGPGTRLTVT.

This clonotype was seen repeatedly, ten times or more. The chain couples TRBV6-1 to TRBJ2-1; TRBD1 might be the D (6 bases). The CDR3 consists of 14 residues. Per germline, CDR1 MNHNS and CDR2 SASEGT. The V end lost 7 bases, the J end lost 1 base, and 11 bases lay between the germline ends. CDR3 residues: CASKDGTSYNEQFF. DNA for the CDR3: TGTGCCAGCAAGGACGGGACATCCTACAATGAGCAGTTCTTC.

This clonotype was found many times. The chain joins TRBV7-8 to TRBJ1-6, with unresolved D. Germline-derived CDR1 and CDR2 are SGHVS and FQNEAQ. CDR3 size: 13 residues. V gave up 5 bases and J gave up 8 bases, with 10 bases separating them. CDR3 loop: CASSPGSDSPLHF. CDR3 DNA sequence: TGTGCCAGCAGCCCAGGTAGCGATTCACCCCTCCACTTT.

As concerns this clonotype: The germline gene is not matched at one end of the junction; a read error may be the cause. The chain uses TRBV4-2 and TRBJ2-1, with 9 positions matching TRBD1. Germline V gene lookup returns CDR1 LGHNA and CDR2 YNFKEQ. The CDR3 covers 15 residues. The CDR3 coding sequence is TGTGCCAGCGACCTGGGACAGGGACCATACAATGAGCAGCTCTTC. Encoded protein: CASDLGQGPYNEQLF.

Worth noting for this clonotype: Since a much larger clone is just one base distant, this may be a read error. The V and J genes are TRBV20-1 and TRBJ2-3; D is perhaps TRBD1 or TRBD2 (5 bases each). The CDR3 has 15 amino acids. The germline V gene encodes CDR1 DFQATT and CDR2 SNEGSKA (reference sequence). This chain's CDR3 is CSGRDAQDFTDTQYF. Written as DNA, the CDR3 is TGCAGTGGTAGAGACGCACAGGACTTCACAGATACGCAGTATTTT.

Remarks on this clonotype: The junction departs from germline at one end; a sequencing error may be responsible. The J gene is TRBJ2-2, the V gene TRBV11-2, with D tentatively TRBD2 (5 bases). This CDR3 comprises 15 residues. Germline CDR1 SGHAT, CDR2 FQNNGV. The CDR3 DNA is TGTGCCAACAGCGAACCCCGGGGAGAAACCGGGGAGCTGTTTTTT. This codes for CANSEPRGETGELFF.

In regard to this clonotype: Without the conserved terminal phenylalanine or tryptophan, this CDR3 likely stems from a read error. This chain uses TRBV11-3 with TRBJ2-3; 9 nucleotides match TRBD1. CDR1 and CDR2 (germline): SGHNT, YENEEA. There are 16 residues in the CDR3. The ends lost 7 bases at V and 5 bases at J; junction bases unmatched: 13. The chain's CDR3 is CASNRRTGGRIDTQYS. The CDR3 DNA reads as TGTGCCAGCAACCGTCGAACAGGGGGCAGGATAGATACGCAGTATTCT.

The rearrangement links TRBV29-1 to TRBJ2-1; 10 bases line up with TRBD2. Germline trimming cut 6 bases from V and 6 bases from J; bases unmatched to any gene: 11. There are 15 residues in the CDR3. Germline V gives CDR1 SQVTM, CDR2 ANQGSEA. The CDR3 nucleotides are TGCAGCGTGGCTAAAGGACTAGCGGTATTCAATGAGCAGTTCTTC. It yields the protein CSVAKGLAVFNEQFF.

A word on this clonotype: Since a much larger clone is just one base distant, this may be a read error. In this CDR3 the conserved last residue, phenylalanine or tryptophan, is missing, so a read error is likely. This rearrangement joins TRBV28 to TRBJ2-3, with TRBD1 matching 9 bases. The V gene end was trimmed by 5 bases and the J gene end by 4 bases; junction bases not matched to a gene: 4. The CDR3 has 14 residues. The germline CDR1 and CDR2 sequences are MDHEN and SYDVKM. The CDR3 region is CASSRDREADTQYL. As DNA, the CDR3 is TGTGCCAGCAGTCGGGACAGGGAGGCAGATACGCAGTATCTT.

CDR3 amino acids: CVGSLSDGRETQYF. The CDR3 DNA sequence: TGTGTCGGCAGTTTATCGGATGGGAGGGAGACCCAGTACTTC. This chain links TRBV28 with TRBJ2-5, with TRBD2 as a possible D gene (6 bases). This CDR3 spans 14 amino acids. Germline CDR1 reads MDHEN; CDR2 reads SYDVKM.

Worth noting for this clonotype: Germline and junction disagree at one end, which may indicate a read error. CDR3 sequence: CVSSSKHATSGGPREQYF. The CDR3 bases are TGTGTCAGCAGCTCCAAACATGCGACTAGCGGGGGGCCCCGTGAGCAGTACTTC. V is TRBV7-8 and J is TRBJ2-7, with 13 bases aligning to TRBD2. Germline CDR1 and CDR2: SGHVS and FQNEAQ. This CDR3 has 18 residues. Full variable domain (remainder filled in from reference TRBV7-8 and TRBJ2-7): GAGVSQSPRYKVAKRGQDVALRCDPISGHVSLFWYQQALGQGPEFLTYFQNEAQLDKSGLPSDRFFAERPEGSVSTLKIQRTQQEDSAVYLCVSSSKHATSGGPREQYFGPGTRLTVT.

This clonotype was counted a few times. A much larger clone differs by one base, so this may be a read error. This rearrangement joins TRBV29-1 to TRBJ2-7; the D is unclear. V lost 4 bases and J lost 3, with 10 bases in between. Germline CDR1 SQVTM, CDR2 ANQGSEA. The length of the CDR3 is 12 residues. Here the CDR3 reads CSVVVRSYEQYF. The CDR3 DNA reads TGCAGCGTTGTCGTCAGGAGCTACGAGCAGTACTTC.

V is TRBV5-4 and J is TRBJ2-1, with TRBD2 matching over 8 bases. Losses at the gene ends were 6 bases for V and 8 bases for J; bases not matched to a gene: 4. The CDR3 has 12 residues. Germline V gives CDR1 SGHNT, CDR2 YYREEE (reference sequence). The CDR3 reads CASITTSDEQFF. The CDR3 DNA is TGTGCCAGCATCACGACTAGCGATGAGCAGTTCTTC.

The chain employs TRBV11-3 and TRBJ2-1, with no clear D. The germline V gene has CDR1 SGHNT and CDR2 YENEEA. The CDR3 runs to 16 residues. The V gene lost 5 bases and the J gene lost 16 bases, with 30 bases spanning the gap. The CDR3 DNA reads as TGTGCCAGCAGCCCAAGACCTAGGAGCTCCTATAATGAGCGATTCTTC. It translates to CASSPRPRSSYNERFF.

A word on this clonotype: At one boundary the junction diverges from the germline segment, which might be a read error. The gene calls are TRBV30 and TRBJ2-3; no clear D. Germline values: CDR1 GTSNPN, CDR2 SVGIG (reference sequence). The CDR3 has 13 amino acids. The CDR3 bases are TGTGCCCGGAGAGATAGTTGGGCAGATACGCAGTATTTT. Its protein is CARRDSWADTQYF.

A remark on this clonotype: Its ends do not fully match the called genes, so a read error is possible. The CDR3 coding sequence is TGTGCCAGCTGCTTAAACAGGGGAACGGCTCGGGGCTCCTACGAGCAGTACTTC. Residues: CASCLNRGTARGSYEQYF. The V and J genes are TRBV7-9 and TRBJ2-7, with 7 bases fitting TRBD1. The V gene's germline CDR1 is SEHNR and CDR2 FQNEAQ (reference sequence). The CDR3 sequence is 18 residues long.

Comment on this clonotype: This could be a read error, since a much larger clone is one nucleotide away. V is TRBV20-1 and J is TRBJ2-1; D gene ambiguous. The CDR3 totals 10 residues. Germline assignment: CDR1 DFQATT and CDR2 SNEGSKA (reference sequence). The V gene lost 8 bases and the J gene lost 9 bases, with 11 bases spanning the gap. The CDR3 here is CSTGTTEQFF. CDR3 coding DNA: TGCAGTACCGGTACAACTGAGCAGTTCTTC.

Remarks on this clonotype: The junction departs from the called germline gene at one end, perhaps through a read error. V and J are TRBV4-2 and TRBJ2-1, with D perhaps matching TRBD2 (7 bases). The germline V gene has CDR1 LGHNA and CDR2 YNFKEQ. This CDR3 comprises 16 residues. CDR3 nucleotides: TGTGCCAGCAGCCAAGATAACACGGGAGTGTCGCGGGGGCAGCTCTTC. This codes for CASSQDNTGVSRGQLF.

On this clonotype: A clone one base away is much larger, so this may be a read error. This CDR3 is CSARGTGGQFNSPLHF. The CDR3 bases are TGCAGTGCTAGAGGGACAGGGGGGCAATTTAATTCACCCCTCCACTTT. The gene calls are TRBV20-1 and TRBJ1-6; 10 bases map to TRBD1. The CDR3 runs 16 residues. Trimming removed 1 base from V and 6 bases from J; junction bases left unmatched: 6. Germline V gene data show CDR1 as DFQATT and CDR2 as SNEGSKA (reference sequence).

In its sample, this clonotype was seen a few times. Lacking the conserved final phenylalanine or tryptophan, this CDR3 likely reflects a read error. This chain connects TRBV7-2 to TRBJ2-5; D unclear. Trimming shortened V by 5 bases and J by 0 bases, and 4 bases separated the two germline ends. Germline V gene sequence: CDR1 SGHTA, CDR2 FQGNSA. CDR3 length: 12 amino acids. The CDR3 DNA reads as TGTGCCAGCAGCGGGTACCAAGAGACCCAGTACCTC. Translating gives CASSGYQETQYL.

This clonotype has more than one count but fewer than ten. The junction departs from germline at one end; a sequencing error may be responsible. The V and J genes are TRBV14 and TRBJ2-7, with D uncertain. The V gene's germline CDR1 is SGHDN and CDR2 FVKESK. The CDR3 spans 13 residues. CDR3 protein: CACSRNQAYEQYF. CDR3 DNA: TGTGCCTGCAGCCGAAACCAGGCCTACGAGCAGTACTTC.

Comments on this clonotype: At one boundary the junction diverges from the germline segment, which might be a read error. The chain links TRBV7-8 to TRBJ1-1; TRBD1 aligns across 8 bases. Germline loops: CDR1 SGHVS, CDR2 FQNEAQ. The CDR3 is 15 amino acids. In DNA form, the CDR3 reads TGTGTCAGCAGCGGCCGTACAGGGGGGAGCACTGAAGCTTTCTTT. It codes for CVSSGRTGGSTEAFF.

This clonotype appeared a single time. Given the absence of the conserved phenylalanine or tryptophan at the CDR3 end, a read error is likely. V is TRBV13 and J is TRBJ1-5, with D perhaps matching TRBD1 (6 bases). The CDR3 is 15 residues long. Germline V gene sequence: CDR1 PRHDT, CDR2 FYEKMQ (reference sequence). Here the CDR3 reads CESSRGGGYNQPQHY. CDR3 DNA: TGTGAGAGCAGCAGAGGGGGGGGTTACAATCAGCCCCAGCATTAT.

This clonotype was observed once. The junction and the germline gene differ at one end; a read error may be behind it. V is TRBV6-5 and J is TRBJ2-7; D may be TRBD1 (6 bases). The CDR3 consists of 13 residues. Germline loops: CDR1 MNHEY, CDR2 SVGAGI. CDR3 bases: TGCGCCAGCAGATCGACAGGTCGGGGCGAGCAGTACTTC. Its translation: CASRSTGRGEQYF.